The TCR beta chain under discussion was sequenced for a study of OX40 agonist ivuxolimab in advanced cancers. V dropped 3 bases and J dropped 0 bases, with 7 bases sitting between them. This CDR3 comprises 14 residues. Looked up from germline, CDR1 is MNHNS and CDR2 is SASEGT. Produced via immunoSEQ multiplex PCR; TCRdb's table is partial and in-frame only. The data show around 22,000 clones, with approximately 85% seen just once and around 17% held by the top ten. The chain links TRBV6-1 to TRBJ2-3; no clear D. Sample: CD4+ or CD8+ T cells sorted from blood, taken in a trial of the OX40 agonist ivuxolimab. This receptor was identified in an adult with an advanced solid tumor such as melanoma, head and neck, liver or kidney cancer. The CDR3 loop is CASSDSMSTDTQYF. The CDR3 DNA reads as TGTGCCAGCAGTGACTCTATGAGCACAGATACGCAGTATTTT.